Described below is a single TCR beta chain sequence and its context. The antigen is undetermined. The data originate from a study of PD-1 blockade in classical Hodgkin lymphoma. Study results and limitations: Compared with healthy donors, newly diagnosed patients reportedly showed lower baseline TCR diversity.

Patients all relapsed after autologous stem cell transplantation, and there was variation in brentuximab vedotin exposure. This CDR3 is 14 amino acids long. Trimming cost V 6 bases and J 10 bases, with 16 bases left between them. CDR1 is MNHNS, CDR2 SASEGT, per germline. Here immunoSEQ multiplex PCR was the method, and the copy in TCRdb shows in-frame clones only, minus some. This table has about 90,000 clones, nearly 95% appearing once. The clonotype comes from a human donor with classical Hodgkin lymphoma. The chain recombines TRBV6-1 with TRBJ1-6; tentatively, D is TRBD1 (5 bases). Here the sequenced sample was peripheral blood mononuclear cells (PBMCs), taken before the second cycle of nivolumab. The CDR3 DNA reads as TGTGCCAGCAGCACTGGGTGGGGGAGATCACCCCTCCACTTT. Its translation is CASSTGWGRSPLHF.